This T cell receptor (beta chain) came from a study of siplizumab effects on memory and regulatory T cells. The CDR3 totals 13 residues. Germline V gene sequence: CDR1 SGHDT, CDR2 YYEEEE. V was clipped by 0 bases and J by 11 bases, with 12 bases between them. Broader study findings: Most proliferating CD4+ or CD8+ clones, roughly 80-97%, had no naive or memory assignment. For siplizumab cultures, the suppressive function of their proliferating Tregs was not confirmed. The study found that siplizumab significantly reduced alloreactive sequences traceable to unstimulated CD4+ memory cells.

Assays were performed on 80,000 to 100,000 TCR templates per sample. Using immunoSEQ multiplex PCR, the repertoire was profiled, and TCRdb retains in-frame clones only, with some absent. The sample consists of about 64,000 clones, roughly 97% of them appearing once. As concerns this clone: Its specificity is not known.

The sequenced material came from naive CD8+ T cells sorted from blood. This receptor was obtained from a human donor in good health. The J gene is TRBJ2-1, the V gene TRBV5-6; D uncertain. The CDR3 region has the DNA TGTGCCAGCAGCTTGGAGGTGGGCTTTAAGCAGTTCTTC. Translating it yields CASSLEVGFKQFF. The full variable domain, completed using reference TRBV5-6 and TRBJ2-1, is DAGVTQSPTHLIKTRGQQVTLRCSPKSGHDTVSWYQQALGQGPQFIFQYYEEEERQRGNFPDRFSGHQFPNYSSELNVNALLLGDSALYLCASSLEVGFKQFFGPGTRLTVL.